A single TCR beta chain is shown here with its context. Its cognate antigen has yet to be identified. Qualities for individual bases were not recorded, and no much larger clone is one base off. The CDR3 contains 20 residues, cysteine and phenylalanine counted. This entry keeps only the CDR3 DNA: 60 bases, framed from base 1. V lost 4 bases and J lost 8 bases, and the count of bases not matched to a germline gene is 25. For CDR1 and CDR2, the germline V gene lists SGHRS and YFSETQ. The data were obtained in a study of technical replicates of blood from a handful of donors (dated by TCRdb to about 2017). Library prep was done by the immunoSEQ multiplex PCR assay. In TCRdb, the immuneACCESS table is reduced to in-frame sequences with V and J assigned. These tables do not hold every clone; where another copy was compared, an unresolved V gene accounts for under half, and the others remain unexplained. The sample profile shows 11,000 to 15,000 clones; approximately 81% of them were found once. The ten largest make up roughly a tenth of the sample.

The chain employs TRBV5-1 and TRBJ1-1, and 11 junctional nucleotides match TRBD1. The origin of this receptor is a human donor in good health. Sample: PBMCs. At the DNA level, the sequence is TGCGCCAGCAGCATCCAACCGTCCCGGGACAGGGGGGCACGAGGATGGGAAGCTTTCTTT. Its product reads: CASSIQPSRDRGARGWEAFF.